This entry describes one TCR beta chain. This clonotype came up many times. This clone's antigen is unknown. Qualities for individual bases were not recorded, and no much larger clone is one base off. This sample stems from a study of breast tumors, draining lymph nodes, adjacent tissues (dated by TCRdb to the mid-2010s). With respect to the entire study: TCR beta repertoires were compared across tumor, adjacent nontumor tissue and axillary lymph nodes obtained from breast cancer patients. In human breast cancer, the study set out to assess how tumor, surrounding tissue and draining lymph node repertoires relate to one another and whether T cells might be exchanged between them.

The sequencing machine was an Illumina HiSeq 2000. Multiplex PCR amplification was used to build the TCR beta chain libraries. High-throughput sequencing was used to analyze the amplified TCR beta chain products. The public reads were reanalyzed by TCRdb: fastp trimming at Q25, MiXCR alignment, in-frame beta chains only. Every distinct CDR3 protein forms one entry, paired with its most common genes and DNA. Present in this sample are around 130,000 distinct CDR3 sequences, less than 25% of which were seen just once. The ten largest make up 2.2% of the sample. What the study reported, not specific to this receptor: The data were considered consistent with most tumor T cells being derived from the lymph node and subsequently expanding within tumor tissue. The conclusion that tumor T cells originate in lymph nodes was framed as consistent with a hypothesis rather than directly demonstrated. T-cell repertoire diversity in tumors was found to be lower than in lymph nodes but higher than in nontumor tissue, and preferential V and J gene usage was observed. The similarity between tumor and nontumor tissue repertoires was significantly greater in luminal-like breast cancer than in basal-like breast cancer.

Compared with germline, V lacks 5 bases and J lacks 3 bases; bases without a gene match: 0. Via the germline V gene, CDR1 is MNHEY and CDR2 SVGAGI. The CDR3, cysteine through phenylalanine, is 14 amino acids long. CDR3 DNA only is kept here, 42 bases in frame from base 1. The axillary draining lymph nodes of breast cancer patients were the source of the lymph node samples. The sequence joins TRBV6-5 to TRBJ2-1; 11 central nucleotides agree with TRBD2. Sequences were obtained from axillary lymph node tissue. This receptor was taken from a female donor with breast cancer. Some clones in this sample may be carry-over from other donors' samples. The CDR3 reads CASSLAGGYNEQFF. The DNA reads TGTGCCAGCAGTCTAGCGGGAGGCTACAATGAGCAGTTCTTC.